The 11 T cell receptor beta chains presented below share a single source sample, sequenced in a study of technical replicates of blood from several donors. Profiled with immunoSEQ multiplex PCR; TCRdb holds only in-frame clones, not every one. The table includes 65,000 to 95,000 clones, 80% to 90% detected once. The sequencing input was PBMCs. Every receptor here comes from a human donor in good health. Some clones in this sample may be carry-over from other donors' samples.

This clone was counted once. V is TRBV7-9 and J is TRBJ2-7, with 9 bases aligning to TRBD1. This CDR3 comprises 14 residues. Trimming removed 6 bases from V and 4 bases from J; junction bases left unmatched: 7. The germline gives CDR1 SEHNR, CDR2 FQNEAQ (reference sequence). CDR3 in amino acids: CASREGTGRYEQYF. DNA of the CDR3: TGTGCCAGCAGGGAGGGGACAGGGAGGTACGAGCAGTACTTC.

The V call is TRBV9, the J call TRBJ1-5; D is perhaps TRBD1 (6 bases). The V gene lost 0 bases and the J gene lost 4 bases, with 11 bases spanning the gap. This CDR3 region has 15 residues. Germline V gene data show CDR1 as SGDLS and CDR2 as YYNGEE. The CDR3 nucleotides are TGTGCCAGCAGCGTAGGTCAGGGGATAAATCAGCCCCAGCATTTT. It yields the protein CASSVGQGINQPQHF.

This chain joins TRBV7-6 and TRBJ2-7; 10 bases agree with TRBD2. Trimming removed 4 bases from V and 7 bases from J; junction bases left unmatched: 10. CDR1 and CDR2 (germline): SGHVS, FNYEAQ. There are 15 residues in the CDR3. The CDR3, as DNA: TGTGCCAGCAGCTCCAGGCTAGCGGGAGACGGGGAGCAGTACTTC. This sequence encodes CASSSRLAGDGEQYF.

The rearrangement links TRBV4-2 to TRBJ2-3; 13 bases are shared with TRBD2. Germline V CDR1 and CDR2: LGHNA, YNFKEQ. The CDR3 has 17 residues. J lost 4 bases, V lost 2 bases, and 6 bases had no gene match. The CDR3 protein is CASSQQLAGGSADTQYF. The CDR3 region has the DNA TGTGCCAGCAGCCAACAACTAGCGGGGGGGAGCGCAGATACGCAGTATTTT.

The V call is TRBV5-1, the J call TRBJ2-7; the D is unclear. Per the germline V gene, CDR1 is SGHRS and CDR2 is YFSETQ. The V end lost 1 base, the J end lost 3 bases, and 5 bases lay between the germline ends. The CDR3 consists of 12 residues. The CDR3 here is CASSLPHYEQYF. In DNA form, the CDR3 reads TGCGCCAGCAGCTTGCCCCACTACGAGCAGTACTTC.

This clone was seen once. The chain recombines TRBV5-1 with TRBJ2-3; 10 nucleotides agree with TRBD1. V lost 7 bases to trimming and J lost 3 bases; unmatched junction nucleotides: 2. The CDR3 has 13 residues. Germline CDR1 SGHRS, CDR2 YFSETQ. The CDR3 DNA is TGCGCCAGCGGGGACAGGGGAACAGATACGCAGTATTTT. Translated: CASGDRGTDTQYF.

J is TRBJ2-1 and V is TRBV14; 12 bases match TRBD2. The germline V gene has CDR1 SGHDN and CDR2 FVKESK. The J segment lost 5 bases and the V segment lost 1 base, leaving 9 bases of the junction unmatched. This CDR3 is built from 18 residues. For the CDR3, the DNA is TGTGCCAGCAGCCAAGGGTCCCCTAGCGGGAGGGGCAACAATGAGCAGTTCTTC. Its protein is CASSQGSPSGRGNNEQFF.

The chain uses TRBV4-3 and TRBJ2-1, with 8 bases matching TRBD2. Trimming took 0 bases from V and 6 from J; bases not matched to a gene: 10. This CDR3 contains 17 residues. Germline CDR1 is LGHNA and CDR2 is YSLEER. CDR3 loop: CASSQEAAREDLNEQFF. In DNA, the CDR3 is TGCGCCAGCAGCCAAGAAGCGGCGCGGGAGGATCTCAATGAGCAGTTCTTC.

This clone was seen once. The genes are TRBV7-2 and TRBJ1-6; 7 bases agree with TRBD1. CDR3 length: 16 residues. CDR1 and CDR2 (germline): SGHTA, FQGNSA. V dropped 5 bases and J dropped 3; count of bases not matched to a gene: 7. The CDR3 bases are TGTGCCAGCAGCCGCAAGGGGGCTAACTATAATTCACCCCTCCACTTT. Protein product: CASSRKGANYNSPLHF.

This chain uses TRBV29-1 with TRBJ2-5; D is possibly TRBD2 (5 bases). The assigned J gene may be wrong: the sequence end matches TRBJ2-7 better. Germline V lookup: CDR1 SQVTM, CDR2 ANQGSEA. The length of the CDR3 is 13 residues. As DNA, the CDR3 is TGCAGCGTCGTTTCGGGGTCTACCTACGAGCAGTACTTC. As protein: CSVVSGSTYEQYF.

The rearrangement uses TRBV6-5 and TRBJ2-5, with 11 bases that match TRBD2. V gave up 8 bases and J gave up 0 bases; unmatched junction bases: 2. The CDR3 consists of 14 residues. Germline CDR1 and CDR2: MNHEY and SVGAGI. The CDR3: CASSTSGNQETQYF. In DNA form, the CDR3 reads TGTGCCAGCTCGACTAGCGGGAACCAAGAGACCCAGTACTTC.